Following are 28 T cell receptor beta chains from one sample sequenced in a study of cytomegalovirus exposure and HLA in healthy donors. The PCR ran on 60 Vbeta and 13 Jbeta primers. Assay: immunoSEQ multiplex PCR; the TCRdb copy retains only in-frame clones and omits some. Of 100,000 to 140,000 clones in the sample, roughly 70% are singletons; the top ten hold roughly 15%. The specimen was PBMCs. These receptors all stem from a woman aged 40 to 50 in good health and CMV-seropositive.

The V call is TRBV7-6, the J call TRBJ2-6; D unresolved. Germline CDR1 and CDR2: SGHVS and FNYEAQ. Trimming took 1 base from V and 1 from J, leaving 5 bases between them. The CDR3 runs 15 residues. CDR3 sequence reads: CASSLGASGANVLTF. In nucleotides, the CDR3 is TGTGCCAGCAGCTTAGGGGCTTCTGGGGCCAACGTCCTGACTTTC.

The rearrangement uses TRBV19 and TRBJ1-6; D gene unclear. The CDR3 extends over 15 amino acids. Trimming stripped 3 bases from V and 7 bases from J, with 13 bases between. Germline values: CDR1 LNHDA, CDR2 SQIVND (reference sequence). The CDR3 region has the DNA TGTGCCAGTAGTATCAGACGGAGCGAAAATTCACCCCTCCACTTT. Its translation: CASSIRRSENSPLHF.

This chain connects TRBV4-1 to TRBJ2-2; weak D call: TRBD1 (6 bases). Germline V CDR1 and CDR2: MGHRA, YSYEKL. V was pared by 0 bases and J by 6 bases, with 20 bases between. The CDR3 is 18 amino acids. The DNA for the CDR3 is TGCGCCAGCAGCCAAGAACCCGGCTACCGGACAGCTGCCGGGGAGCTGTTTTTT. Translated, it gives CASSQEPGYRTAAGELFF.

The rearrangement links TRBV6-5 to TRBJ2-1; TRBD2 matches 11 bases. J gave up 3 bases and V 6 bases, and 4 bases lay outside the gene matches. Per germline, CDR1 MNHEY and CDR2 SVGAGI. The CDR3 length is 15 residues. CDR3 region: CASRQGLAVYNEQFF. The CDR3 DNA reads TGTGCCAGCAGGCAGGGACTAGCGGTCTACAATGAGCAGTTCTTC.

The V and J genes are TRBV4-3 and TRBJ1-5, with D perhaps matching TRBD1 (6 bases). Trimming took 0 bases from V and 4 from J, leaving 10 bases between them. Per germline, CDR1 LGHNA and CDR2 YSLEER. The CDR3 extends over 15 amino acids. CDR3 loop: CASSQDYQGNQPQHF. The CDR3, as DNA: TGCGCCAGCAGCCAAGATTATCAGGGGAATCAGCCCCAGCATTTT.

J is TRBJ2-1 and V is TRBV11-2; D possibly corresponds to TRBD2 (7 bases). Germline lookup yields CDR1 SGHAT and CDR2 FQNNGV. The ends were cut back, 5 bases at V and 8 bases at J, with 16 bases in the middle. The CDR3 is 14 residues long. The CDR3 protein is CASSRGGPPYEQFF. The CDR3 DNA reads TGTGCCAGCAGCAGGGGGGGGCCTCCCTATGAGCAGTTCTTC.

This chain uses TRBV18 with TRBJ1-1; unclear D gene. The CDR3 consists of 16 residues. CDR1 is KGHSH and CDR2 is LQKENI in the germline V gene. The germline V and J ends were trimmed by 3 bases and 6 bases, with 20 bases remaining between them. The CDR3 loop reads CASSPSARPKGSEAFF. The CDR3 DNA reads as TGTGCCAGCTCACCGTCCGCCAGGCCGAAAGGCTCTGAAGCTTTCTTT. The full variable domain, with the rest looked up from reference TRBV18 and TRBJ1-1, is NAGVMQNPRHLVRRRGQEARLRCSPMKGHSHVYWYRQLPEEGLKFMVYLQKENIIDESGMPKERFSAEFPKEGPSILRIQQVVRGDSAAYFCASSPSARPKGSEAFFGQGTRLTVV.

This clone has a handful of counts. The chain links TRBV20-1 to TRBJ2-1; D is possibly TRBD2 (5 bases). The CDR3 totals 11 residues. Trimming took off 6 bases at V and 13 bases at J, with 16 bases between the two ends. From germline, CDR1 is DFQATT and CDR2 SNEGSKA (reference sequence). CDR3 nucleotide sequence: TGCAGTGCAGAAGACGGTGGAGGTCAGTTCTTC. Translation: CSAEDGGGQFF.

This chain links TRBV4-3 with TRBJ1-5, with D tentatively TRBD1 (6 bases). Germline loops: CDR1 LGHNA, CDR2 YSLEER. Between the trimmed V and J ends, which lost 0 bases and 6 bases, there was a span of 9 bases. The CDR3 is made up of 14 amino acids. This chain's CDR3 is CASSQETGRQPQHF. CDR3 sequence (DNA): TGCGCCAGCAGCCAAGAGACAGGTCGTCAGCCCCAGCATTTT.

V usage is TRBV27 and J usage is TRBJ1-1, with TRBD1 matching 7 bases. V gave up 6 bases and J gave up 6 bases; unmatched junction bases: 7. From germline, CDR1 is MNHEY and CDR2 SMNVEV (reference sequence). The CDR3 contains 13 residues. CDR3 sequence (DNA): TGTGCCAGCAGGGGCGCCGACAGGGCTGAAGCTTTCTTT. Translation: CASRGADRAEAFF.

The chain combines TRBV5-4 with TRBJ2-7, with D unclear. The V gene lost 3 bases and the J gene lost 4 bases, with 11 bases spanning the gap. CDR1 SGHNT and CDR2 YYREEE come from the germline V gene (reference sequence). The CDR3 is 13 residues long. The CDR3 is CASSSAVSYEQYF. The CDR3 nucleotides are TGTGCCAGCAGCTCGGCGGTTTCGTACGAGCAGTACTTC.

This clone appeared a few times. The chain recombines TRBV5-1 with TRBJ2-3, with D tentatively TRBD1 (5 bases). In germline, CDR1 is SGHRS, CDR2 YFSETQ. The CDR3 sequence is 14 residues long. The V end was cut by 0 bases, the J end by 0 bases, with 5 bases between. The DNA of the CDR3 is TGCGCCAGCAGCTTGGCAGGGAGCACAGATACGCAGTATTTT. Its translation: CASSLAGSTDTQYF.

The chain links TRBV11-1 to TRBJ2-1, with D possibly matching TRBD2 (7 bases). Trimming removed 3 bases from V and 4 bases from J, with 19 bases in between. The CDR3 runs 17 residues. Per the germline V gene, CDR1 is SGHAT and CDR2 is FQDESV (reference sequence). In nucleotides, the CDR3 is TGTGCCAGCAGCTTGGGGGGGGCGGGGGCCGGATACAATGAGCAGTTCTTC. It translates to CASSLGGAGAGYNEQFF.

CDR3 sequence reads: CASSLAMGQPATNEKLFF. CDR3 DNA: TGTGCCAGCAGCTTGGCTATGGGACAGCCGGCAACTAATGAAAAACTGTTTTTT. This chain uses TRBV5-6 with TRBJ1-4, with TRBD1 matching over 7 bases. The V gene's germline CDR1 is SGHDT and CDR2 YYEEEE. After removal of 0 bases from V and 0 bases from J, the junction contained 8 bases not matched to a gene. This CDR3 is built from 18 residues. The full variable domain, rest sourced from reference TRBV5-6 and TRBJ1-4, is DAGVTQSPTHLIKTRGQQVTLRCSPKSGHDTVSWYQQALGQGPQFIFQYYEEEERQRGNFPDRFSGHQFPNYSSELNVNALLLGDSALYLCASSLAMGQPATNEKLFFGSGTQLSVL.

This chain uses TRBV5-6 with TRBJ1-4; D might be TRBD1 (5 bases). The V end was cut by 0 bases, the J end by 0 bases, with 12 bases between. Germline assignment: CDR1 SGHDT and CDR2 YYEEEE. The CDR3 runs to 17 residues. CDR3 in amino acids: CASSLGPEGATNEKLFF. Written as DNA, the CDR3 is TGTGCCAGCAGCTTGGGCCCGGAAGGGGCAACTAATGAAAAACTGTTTTTT.

The chain links TRBV7-9 to TRBJ1-2; 11 bases match TRBD1. CDR3 length equals 14 residues. Germline trimming cut 6 bases from V and 5 bases from J; bases unmatched to any gene: 5. CDR1 is SEHNR and CDR2 is FQNEAQ in the germline V gene (reference sequence). As DNA, the CDR3 is TGTGCCAGCAGTTGGGACAGGGGGAAGTATGGCTACACCTTC. Protein product: CASSWDRGKYGYTF.

The rearrangement links TRBV2 to TRBJ2-1, with 7 positions matching TRBD1. The CDR3 covers 15 residues. V shed 7 bases, J shed 0 bases, and the junction held 6 bases outside the gene matches. The V gene's germline CDR1 is SNHLY and CDR2 FYNNEI. In DNA, the CDR3 is TGTGCCAGCACTAGGGACAGCTCCTCCTACAATGAGCAGTTCTTC. Residues: CASTRDSSSYNEQFF.

The chain couples TRBV7-9 to TRBJ1-1; D call uncertain. This CDR3 is built from 14 residues. Germline lookup yields CDR1 SEHNR and CDR2 FQNEAQ (reference sequence). V lost 1 base and J 1 base, leaving 7 bases between the germline ends. The DNA for the CDR3 is TGTGCCAGCAGCTTAGAGACGGGGAACACTGAAGCTTTCTTT. Translated, it gives CASSLETGNTEAFF.

The gene calls are TRBV5-5 and TRBJ1-5; unclear D gene. The V end lost 1 base, the J end lost 4 bases, and 9 bases lay between the germline ends. Germline lookup yields CDR1 SGHKS and CDR2 YYEKEE (reference sequence). The CDR3 is 14 residues long. This chain's CDR3 is CASSLLLANQPQHF. CDR3 coding DNA: TGTGCCAGCAGCTTGCTACTTGCAAATCAGCCCCAGCATTTT.

The V gene is TRBV7-2, the J gene TRBJ2-5, with TRBD2 matching 15 bases. The V segment lost 3 bases and the J segment 0 bases; nucleotides outside the gene matches: 5. Germline loops: CDR1 SGHTA, CDR2 FQGNSA. CDR3 length: 18 residues. CDR3 bases: TGTGCCAGCAGCTTGGGACTAGCGGGGGGTGGGAACCAAGAGACCCAGTACTTC. It codes for CASSLGLAGGGNQETQYF. The whole variable domain, remainder taken from reference TRBV7-2 and TRBJ2-5, is GAGVSQSPSNKVTEKGKDVELRCDPISGHTALYWYRQSLGQGLEFLIYFQGNSAPDKSGLPSDRFSAERTGGSVSTLTIQRTQQEDSAVYLCASSLGLAGGGNQETQYFGPGTRLLVL.

Details on this clone: This same CDR3 is encoded by further DNA sequences in the sample. The chain joins TRBV4-1 to TRBJ1-3, with TRBD1 matching 7 bases. This CDR3 contains 15 residues. After removal of 0 bases from V and 4 bases from J, the junction contained 3 bases not matched to a gene. The V gene's germline CDR1 is MGHRA and CDR2 YSYEKL. The CDR3: CASSQEGGQGNTIYF. The CDR3 region has the DNA TGCGCCAGCAGCCAAGAAGGGGGCCAGGGAAACACCATATATTTT.

The gene calls are TRBV5-4 and TRBJ2-4; unclear D gene. Deletions cut 3 bases from V and 0 bases from J, with 10 bases between. The CDR3 loop spans 15 amino acids. From germline, CDR1 is SGHNT and CDR2 YYREEE (reference sequence). For the CDR3, the DNA is TGTGCCAGCAGCTCCACGCGGCTAGCCAAAAACATTCAGTACTTC. It encodes CASSSTRLAKNIQYF.

The V and J genes are TRBV4-1 and TRBJ1-5; no reliable D call. Trimming stripped 1 base from V and 4 bases from J, with 8 bases between. The CDR3 sequence is 14 residues long. CDR1 and CDR2 from the germline V gene are MGHRA and YSYEKL. CDR3 coding DNA: TGCGCCAGCAGCCAAGTTGGCCTGAATCAGCCCCAGCATTTT. It specifies CASSQVGLNQPQHF.

The V call is TRBV5-6, the J call TRBJ1-5, with 8 nucleotides matching TRBD1. CDR1 is SGHDT and CDR2 is YYEEEE in the germline V gene. This CDR3 is 14 amino acids long. After removal of 2 bases from V and 5 bases from J, the junction contained 3 bases not matched to a gene. The CDR3 loop reads CASSFGQGDQPQHF. In nucleotides, the CDR3 is TGTGCCAGCAGCTTCGGACAGGGAGATCAGCCCCAGCATTTT.

The chain recombines TRBV9 with TRBJ1-1; 7 bases are shared with TRBD1. Germline CDR1 reads SGDLS; CDR2 reads YYNGEE. This CDR3 is 13 amino acids long. V gave up 3 bases and J gave up 5 bases; unmatched junction bases: 4. The CDR3 loop is CASSETGRTEAFF. In DNA form, the CDR3 reads TGTGCCAGCAGCGAGACAGGGCGGACTGAAGCTTTCTTT. Full variable domain (outside the CDR3, taken from reference TRBV9 and TRBJ1-1): DSGVTQTPKHLITATGQRVTLRCSPRSGDLSVYWYQQSLDQGLQFLIQYYNGEERAKGNILERFSAQQFPDLHSELNLSSLELGDSALYFCASSETGRTEAFFGQGTRLTVV.

CDR3 amino acids: CAWWPGQGSGYTF. In nucleotides, the CDR3 is TGTGCCTGGTGGCCGGGACAGGGAAGTGGCTACACCTTC. The chain recombines TRBV30 with TRBJ1-2; TRBD1 matches at 9 bases. Germline-derived CDR1 and CDR2 are GTSNPN and SVGIG (reference sequence). The junction had 8 bases not matched to a gene; V was cut back by 5 bases and J by 7 bases. The length of the CDR3 is 13 residues.

V and J are TRBV7-2 and TRBJ1-2; 9 nucleotides agree with TRBD1. The V gene's germline CDR1 is SGHTA and CDR2 FQGNSA. The CDR3 sequence is 13 residues long. After removal of 6 bases from V and 5 bases from J, the junction contained 4 bases not matched to a gene. CDR3 amino acids: CASSSDRGYGYTF. CDR3 DNA sequence: TGTGCCAGCAGTTCAGACAGGGGGTATGGCTACACCTTC.

This sequence joins TRBV5-1 and TRBJ2-7, with 7 positions matching TRBD2. The junction had 4 bases not matched to a gene; V was cut back by 4 bases and J by 6 bases. The CDR3 has 12 residues. In germline, CDR1 is SGHRS, CDR2 YFSETQ. The CDR3, as DNA: TGCGCCAGCAGCGTGGGGGGGGGCGAGCAGTACTTC. Translated: CASSVGGGEQYF.